One sample yielded the 2 T cell receptor beta chains listed below, sequenced in a study of blood T cell repertoires in COVID-19. Method: immunoSEQ multiplex PCR; TCRdb's copy keeps in-frame clones and lacks some. The sample lists under 300,000 clones, roughly 86% occurring once. Sequenced material: PBMCs or T cells enriched from blood (not recorded which). The receptors were sampled from a woman in her forties or fifties who had recovered from COVID-19.

This rearrangement joins TRBV6-5 to TRBJ2-7; D unresolved. This CDR3 has 13 residues. Trimming removed 3 bases at V and 3 bases at J, with 9 bases between. CDR1 and CDR2 (germline): MNHEY, SVGAGI. CDR3 residues: CASSYDSYYEQYF. DNA of the CDR3: TGTGCCAGCAGTTATGACTCCTACTACGAGCAGTACTTC.

The J gene is TRBJ2-5, the V gene TRBV5-1; tentative D call: TRBD1 (6 bases). Trimming pared 7 bases from V and 5 bases from J, leaving 18 bases between. CDR1 SGHRS and CDR2 YFSETQ come from the germline V gene. This CDR3 spans 14 amino acids. CDR3 DNA: TGCGCCAGCCAACAGGGTAACGGGTTGGAGACCCAGTACTTC. The encoded protein is CASQQGNGLETQYF.